Below, 10 T cell receptor beta chains from the same sample are listed, as sequenced in a study of T cells in localized non-small cell lung cancer. The data were produced by immunoSEQ multiplex PCR, yet TCRdb's version contains in-frame clones alone and is incomplete. The sample lists 45,000 to 70,000 clones, around 86% occurring once. Sequencing used peripheral blood, obtained before any cancer treatment. These receptors were taken from a woman between 35 and 75 years old with stage I lung adenocarcinoma.

The J gene is TRBJ2-2, the V gene TRBV5-1; 12 bases line up with TRBD1. The CDR3 covers 17 residues. Germline CDR1 is SGHRS and CDR2 is YFSETQ. V shed 2 bases and J 3 bases; nucleotides not matched to a gene: 5. In DNA form, the CDR3 reads TGCGCCAGCAGCTTCATGGGACAGGGGGCTTACACCGGGGAGCTGTTTTTT. As protein: CASSFMGQGAYTGELFF. Supplemented by reference TRBV5-1 and TRBJ2-2, the full variable domain reads KAGVTQTPRYLIKTRGQQVTLSCSPISGHRSVSWYQQTPGQGLQFLFEYFSETQRNKGNFPGRFSGRQFSNSRSEMNVSTLELGDSALYLCASSFMGQGAYTGELFFGEGSRLTVL.

The chain employs TRBV28 and TRBJ2-3; D might be TRBD2 (6 bases). The CDR3 contains 14 residues. Germline V gene sequence: CDR1 MDHEN, CDR2 SYDVKM. Trimming removed 4 bases at V and 3 bases at J, with 11 bases between. The CDR3 here is CASSSGGVTDTQYF. Written as DNA, the CDR3 is TGTGCCAGCAGTTCCGGGGGAGTTACAGATACGCAGTATTTT. The entire variable domain, with the rest obtained from reference TRBV28 and TRBJ2-3, is as follows: DVKVTQSSRYLVKRTGEKVFLECVQDMDHENMFWYRQDPGLGLRLIYFSYDVKMKEKGDIPEGYSVSREKKERFSLILESASTNQTSMYLCASSSGGVTDTQYFGPGTRLTVL.

This clone was seen just once. This chain links TRBV19 with TRBJ2-2; D is unresolved. This CDR3 comprises 14 residues. Deletions cut 7 bases from V and 8 bases from J, with 17 bases between. CDR1 LNHDA and CDR2 SQIVND come from the germline V gene (reference sequence). The CDR3 DNA sequence: TGTGCCAGTACCCAGGCAGCTATAATTGGGGAGCTGTTTTTT. It codes for CASTQAAIIGELFF.

The chain recombines TRBV7-9 with TRBJ2-7; D call uncertain. The V and J ends lost 4 bases and 5 bases respectively, with 9 bases between them. CDR1 and CDR2 from the germline V gene are SEHNR and FQNEAQ (reference sequence). The CDR3 is made up of 12 amino acids. The CDR3 reads CASSSVQHEQYF. CDR3 nucleotide sequence: TGTGCCAGCAGCTCAGTACAGCACGAGCAGTACTTC.

The chain uses TRBV19 and TRBJ2-7; the D gene is possibly TRBD2 (6 bases). CDR1 and CDR2 from the germline V gene are LNHDA and SQIVND (reference sequence). This CDR3 spans 14 amino acids. Trimming took off 1 base at V and 5 bases at J, with 12 bases between the two ends. The CDR3 nucleotides read TGTGCCAGTAGTATAGCCGGGGGTCGGAACGAGCAGTACTTC. Translating gives CASSIAGGRNEQYF.

J is TRBJ2-2 and V is TRBV7-9; maybe TRBD2 (5 bases). Germline CDR1 reads SEHNR; CDR2 reads FQNEAQ (reference sequence). The CDR3 length is 15 residues. V shed 6 bases and J shed 7 bases, with 18 bases lying between them. CDR3 region: CASSPGPASGGELFF. The CDR3, as DNA: TGTGCCAGCAGTCCAGGCCCGGCGAGCGGCGGGGAGCTGTTTTTT.

The J gene is TRBJ2-5, the V gene TRBV10-3, with D hard to call. V gave up 9 bases and J gave up 3 bases, with 11 bases separating them. The germline gives CDR1 ENHRY, CDR2 SYGVKD. The CDR3 has 12 amino acids. CDR3 in amino acids: CAMTPGEETQYF. The CDR3 DNA sequence: TGTGCCATGACGCCTGGGGAAGAGACCCAGTACTTC.

The chain links TRBV4-3 to TRBJ2-5, with D unclear. Looked up from germline, CDR1 is LGHNA and CDR2 is YSLEER. Trimming removed 0 bases from V and 1 base from J, with 9 bases in between. The CDR3 is 15 amino acids. CDR3 DNA sequence: TGCGCCAGCAGCCAAGATGTGGGGTTCCAAGAGACCCAGTACTTC. The encoded protein is CASSQDVGFQETQYF.

The CDR3 DNA sequence: TGCGCCAGCAGCCGGACGGACACAGATACGCAGTATTTT. The encoded protein is CASSRTDTDTQYF. The chain couples TRBV5-1 to TRBJ2-3; D is unclear. The CDR3 is 13 amino acids. The V end was cut by 4 bases, the J end by 2 bases, with 8 bases between. From germline, CDR1 is SGHRS and CDR2 YFSETQ.

The CDR3 region has the DNA TGTGCCAGCAGACCGGGACTAGCAAAGGGAGATACGCAGTATTTT. Its protein product is CASRPGLAKGDTQYF. This sequence joins TRBV5-6 and TRBJ2-3, with 9 bases fitting TRBD2. V shed 5 bases, J shed 5 bases, and the junction held 9 bases outside the gene matches. Germline V gene sequence: CDR1 SGHDT, CDR2 YYEEEE. The CDR3 spans 15 residues.